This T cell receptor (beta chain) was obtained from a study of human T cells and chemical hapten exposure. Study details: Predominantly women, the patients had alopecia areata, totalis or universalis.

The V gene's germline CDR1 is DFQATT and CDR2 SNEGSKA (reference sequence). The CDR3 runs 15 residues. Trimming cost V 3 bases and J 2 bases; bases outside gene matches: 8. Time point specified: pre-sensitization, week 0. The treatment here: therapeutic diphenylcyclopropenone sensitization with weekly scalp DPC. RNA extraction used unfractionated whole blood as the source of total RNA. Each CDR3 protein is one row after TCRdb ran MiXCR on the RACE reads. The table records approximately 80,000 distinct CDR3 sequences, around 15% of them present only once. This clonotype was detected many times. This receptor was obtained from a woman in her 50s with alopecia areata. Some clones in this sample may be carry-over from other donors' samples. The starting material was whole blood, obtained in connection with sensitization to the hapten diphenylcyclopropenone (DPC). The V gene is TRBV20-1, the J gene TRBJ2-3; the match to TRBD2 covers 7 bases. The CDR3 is CSASEPSGYTDTQYF. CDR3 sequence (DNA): TGCAGTGCTAGTGAGCCTAGCGGCTACACAGATACGCAGTATTTT.